The 24 T cell receptor beta chains in this list originate from one sample, sequenced in a study of blood T cell repertoires in COVID-19. Some clones are missing from TCRdb's copy, which holds only in-frame ones; the method was immunoSEQ multiplex PCR. The data show some 250,000 clones, about three quarters seen once. Specimen: peripheral blood. All receptors derive from a woman older than 75 with acute or convalescent COVID-19.

This CDR3 is CASSQILYEQYF. CDR3 sequence (DNA): TGTGCCAGCAGCCAAATTCTCTACGAGCAGTACTTC. The rearrangement joins TRBV14 to TRBJ2-7; no reliable D call. V lost 2 bases and J lost 3, with 5 bases in between. CDR3 size: 12 residues. CDR1 is SGHDN, CDR2 FVKESK, per germline.

V is TRBV19 and J is TRBJ2-3; TRBD2 might be the D (5 bases). This CDR3 spans 14 amino acids. V lost 5 bases and J 8 bases, leaving 17 bases between the germline ends. Germline assignment: CDR1 LNHDA and CDR2 SQIVND (reference sequence). The CDR3 sequence is CASSVTGDGGTQYF. In DNA, the CDR3 is TGTGCCAGTAGTGTTACGGGCGACGGAGGTACGCAGTATTTT.

This clone was seen a handful of times. The rearrangement uses TRBV11-1 and TRBJ1-1, with 7 bases matching TRBD1. The CDR3 is 15 amino acids. Germline V gives CDR1 SGHAT, CDR2 FQDESV (reference sequence). V was pared by 1 base and J by 3 bases, with 5 bases of the junction left unmatched. The chain's CDR3 is CASSLEAGGHTEAFF. The CDR3 DNA reads as TGTGCCAGCAGCTTAGAGGCAGGGGGGCACACTGAAGCTTTCTTT.

The chain employs TRBV3-1 (or the pseudogene TRBV3-2) and TRBJ2-1, with D perhaps matching TRBD1 (7 bases). Germline V CDR1 and CDR2: LGHDT, YNNKEL (reference sequence). V lost 8 bases to trimming and J lost 2 bases, with 16 bases between them. The CDR3 consists of 15 residues. The CDR3: CASSTRDRTYNEQFF. CDR3 sequence (DNA): TGTGCCAGCTCTACGCGGGACAGAACCTACAATGAGCAGTTCTTC.

About this clone itself: The sample has other DNA sequences that encode this CDR3 too. The genes are TRBV27 and TRBJ2-1, with 9 positions matching TRBD2. The CDR3 loop spans 15 amino acids. Germline values: CDR1 MNHEY, CDR2 SMNVEV (reference sequence). J was trimmed by 5 bases and V by 3 bases; bases with no gene match: 5. The DNA of the CDR3 is TGTGCCAGCAGTTTTTGGCTAGCGGGAAACAATGAGCAGTTCTTC. Protein sequence: CASSFWLAGNNEQFF.

The chain employs TRBV30 and TRBJ1-3; D unclear. Trimming left V 2 bases short and J 0 bases short, with 5 bases between. Germline CDR1 GTSNPN, CDR2 SVGIG (reference sequence). There are 13 residues in the CDR3. The CDR3 region has the DNA TGTGCCTGGAGTACAAGCTCTGGAAACACCATATATTTT. This encodes CAWSTSSGNTIYF. The full variable domain, completed using reference TRBV30 and TRBJ1-3, is SQTIHQWPATLVQPVGSPLSLECTVEGTSNPNLYWYRQAAGRGLQLLFYSVGIGQISSEVPQNLSASRPQDRQFILSSKKLLLSDSGFYLCAWSTSSGNTIYFGEGSWLTVV.

This rearrangement joins TRBV9 to TRBJ2-7; D may be TRBD1 (6 bases). Between the trimmed V and J ends, which lost 2 bases and 7 bases, there was a span of 13 bases. The CDR3 contains 13 residues. Germline CDR1 reads SGDLS; CDR2 reads YYNGEE. CDR3 DNA sequence: TGTGCCAGCAGCGTGGCTGGGGGCGGGGAGCAGTACTTC. It codes for CASSVAGGGEQYF.

The V gene is TRBV3-1 (or the pseudogene TRBV3-2), the J gene TRBJ2-5; a possible D gene is TRBD1 (6 bases). V lost 2 bases and J 5 bases, leaving 15 bases between the germline ends. The germline V gene has CDR1 LGHDT and CDR2 YNNKEL (reference sequence). The CDR3 totals 15 residues. CDR3 DNA sequence: TGTGCCAGCAGCCAACGAAGGACAGTCCAGGAGACCCAGTACTTC. It is translated as CASSQRRTVQETQYF.

This clone has only a few counts. The chain is built from TRBV3-1 (or the pseudogene TRBV3-2) and TRBJ1-3; D is perhaps TRBD1 (5 bases). CDR1 is LGHDT and CDR2 is YNNKEL in the germline V gene (reference sequence). Deletions cut 3 bases from V and 2 bases from J, with 11 bases between. The CDR3 consists of 15 residues. CDR3 coding DNA: TGTGCCAGCAGCCACTCCGGGGGGACTGGAAACACCATATATTTT. This gives the protein CASSHSGGTGNTIYF.

This clone was recorded once. This chain joins TRBV7-6 and TRBJ2-1; D not certain. Trimming shortened V by 5 bases and J by 9 bases, and 17 bases separated the two germline ends. The CDR3 sequence is 14 residues long. Germline V gene sequence: CDR1 SGHVS, CDR2 FNYEAQ. CDR3 sequence reads: CASSPPGLDLEQFF. The CDR3 DNA follows: TGTGCCAGCAGCCCCCCCGGGTTAGATCTTGAGCAGTTCTTC.

The gene calls are TRBV3-1 (or the pseudogene TRBV3-2) and TRBJ2-5; tentatively, D is TRBD1 (5 bases). The germline V gene encodes CDR1 LGHDT and CDR2 YNNKEL (reference sequence). This CDR3 is built from 12 residues. Trimming removed 8 bases at V and 10 bases at J, with 17 bases between. Here the CDR3 DNA reads TGTGCCAGCGCCCAACAATCCAGGGACCAGTACTTC. This gives the protein CASAQQSRDQYF.

This clone has just one count. The chain joins TRBV27 to TRBJ2-1, with D perhaps matching TRBD1 (5 bases). V shed 6 bases and J shed 1 base, with 19 bases lying between them. Germline V CDR1 and CDR2: MNHEY, SMNVEV (reference sequence). The CDR3 runs 17 residues. CDR3 sequence reads: CASRLWGRVGSYNEQFF. CDR3 nucleotide sequence: TGTGCCAGCAGGCTGTGGGGCCGAGTAGGTTCCTACAATGAGCAGTTCTTC.

This clone appeared a few times. This chain joins TRBV9 and TRBJ2-1, with a weak D call TRBD2 (6 bases). Trimming took 0 bases from V and 12 from J, leaving 13 bases between them. The V gene's germline CDR1 is SGDLS and CDR2 YYNGEE. The CDR3 has 13 amino acids. DNA of the CDR3: TGTGCCAGCAGCGTAGGTCGGGAGACCCGGCAGTTCTTC. This translates into CASSVGRETRQFF.

The CDR3: CASSQRGLQETQYF. CDR3 DNA sequence: TGCGCCAGCAGCCAGCGGGGTTTGCAAGAGACCCAGTACTTC. The chain employs TRBV4-1 and TRBJ2-5, with D tentatively TRBD2 (6 bases). Germline-derived CDR1 and CDR2 are MGHRA and YSYEKL. CDR3 size: 14 residues. V lost 3 bases and J 2 bases, leaving 10 bases between the germline ends.

This clone was detected only a few times. The chain carries TRBV28 and TRBJ2-2, with 14 positions matching TRBD2. Germline assignment: CDR1 MDHEN and CDR2 SYDVKM. This CDR3 spans 16 amino acids. Trimming at V came to 7 bases and at J to 4 bases, leaving 5 bases not matched to a gene. The CDR3 sequence is CASMRTSGGLTGELFF. The CDR3 region has the DNA TGTGCCAGCATGAGGACTAGCGGGGGGCTCACCGGGGAGCTGTTTTTT. Based on the CDR3 plus reference TRBV28 and TRBJ2-2, the full variable domain is DVKVTQSSRYLVKRTGEKVFLECVQDMDHENMFWYRQDPGLGLRLIYFSYDVKMKEKGDIPEGYSVSREKKERFSLILESASTNQTSMYLCASMRTSGGLTGELFFGEGSRLTVL.

The chain recombines TRBV18 with TRBJ2-1, with 11 bases identical to TRBD2. The V segment lost 5 bases and the J segment 3 bases; nucleotides outside the gene matches: 9. Germline V gene lookup returns CDR1 KGHSH and CDR2 LQKENI. This CDR3 contains 17 residues. DNA for the CDR3: TGTGCCAGCTCAGACATACCGGGACTAGCGGACTACAATGAGCAGTTCTTC. Translated, it gives CASSDIPGLADYNEQFF. The entire variable domain, with the rest obtained from reference TRBV18 and TRBJ2-1, is as follows: NAGVMQNPRHLVRRRGQEARLRCSPMKGHSHVYWYRQLPEEGLKFMVYLQKENIIDESGMPKERFSAEFPKEGPSILRIQQVVRGDSAAYFCASSDIPGLADYNEQFFGPGTRLTVL.

The chain uses TRBV10-3 and TRBJ2-5; D perhaps matches TRBD1 (6 bases). This CDR3 region has 13 residues. The germline V gene has CDR1 ENHRY and CDR2 SYGVKD. V shed 6 bases and J shed 5 bases, with 13 bases lying between them. The CDR3 DNA reads TGTGCCATCAGGTCAGGGGATAGGGAGACCCAGTACTTC. Encoded protein: CAIRSGDRETQYF.

The rearrangement joins TRBV19 to TRBJ2-3; possibly TRBD2 for D (6 bases). V lost 7 bases and J lost 3, with 14 bases in between. CDR3 length equals 14 residues. CDR1 and CDR2 (germline): LNHDA, SQIVND (reference sequence). DNA for the CDR3: TGTGCCAGTAAGAGCCGCGGAGGGACAGATACGCAGTATTTT. It codes for CASKSRGGTDTQYF.

This rearrangement joins TRBV30 to TRBJ2-3; possibly TRBD2 for D (6 bases). Germline assignment: CDR1 GTSNPN and CDR2 SVGIG (reference sequence). This CDR3 is built from 11 residues. Trimming took 0 bases from V and 12 from J, leaving 10 bases between them. The CDR3 region has the DNA TGTGCCTGGAGTGTACGGGAGATCCAGTATTTT. Amino acids: CAWSVREIQYF.

This chain joins TRBV6-5 and TRBJ1-2; 10 bases agree with TRBD1. Germline V CDR1 and CDR2: MNHEY, SVGAGI. Trimming at V came to 4 bases and at J to 7 bases, leaving 6 bases not matched to a gene. The CDR3 totals 14 residues. CDR3 sequence (DNA): TGTGCCAGCAGTTCCCCGGGACAGGGGTTTGGCTACACCTTC. Protein product: CASSSPGQGFGYTF.

The chain has TRBV5-1 and TRBJ1-1; no clear D. The CDR3 sequence is 13 residues long. The V and J ends lost 4 bases and 4 bases respectively, with 11 bases between them. CDR1 and CDR2 from the germline V gene are SGHRS and YFSETQ. In DNA, the CDR3 is TGCGCCAGCAGCCCCGACCCGGGCACTGAAGCTTTCTTT. Protein product: CASSPDPGTEAFF. Supplemented by reference TRBV5-1 and TRBJ1-1, the full variable domain reads KAGVTQTPRYLIKTRGQQVTLSCSPISGHRSVSWYQQTPGQGLQFLFEYFSETQRNKGNFPGRFSGRQFSNSRSEMNVSTLELGDSALYLCASSPDPGTEAFFGQGTRLTVV.

The chain uses TRBV19 and TRBJ2-5, with D maybe TRBD2 (6 bases). The V and J ends lost 1 base and 5 bases respectively, with 11 bases between them. The germline V gene has CDR1 LNHDA and CDR2 SQIVND (reference sequence). This CDR3 comprises 14 residues. This CDR3 is CASSIGGTGETQYF. CDR3 coding DNA: TGTGCCAGTAGTATAGGCGGGACTGGGGAGACCCAGTACTTC.

This rearrangement joins TRBV6-5 to TRBJ2-1; 9 bases fit TRBD1. Germline values: CDR1 MNHEY, CDR2 SVGAGI. The junction had 6 bases not matched to a gene; V was cut back by 5 bases and J by 4 bases. The CDR3 contains 15 residues. The CDR3 nucleotides read TGTGCCAGCAGTCCCAGGGGACAGGGATACAATGAGCAGTTCTTC. Translation: CASSPRGQGYNEQFF.

The chain links TRBV11-1 to TRBJ2-1; D is uncertain. V dropped 1 base and J dropped 7 bases, with 8 bases sitting between them. Germline V gene sequence: CDR1 SGHAT, CDR2 FQDESV (reference sequence). This CDR3 comprises 13 residues. The CDR3 here is CASSLERFNEQFF. The DNA for the CDR3 is TGTGCCAGCAGCTTAGAGAGGTTTAATGAGCAGTTCTTC.